The 25 T cell receptor beta chains in this list originate from one sample, sequenced in a study of T cell repertoires and Cas9 in healthy adults. Libraries were prepared by immunoSEQ multiplex PCR; TCRdb keeps only in-frame clonotypes and omits some of them. The sample carries about 22,000 clones, under 95% recorded once. The specimen was CD4+ effector T cells (CD127+, CD25-, CD137-, CD154-) from PBMCs; culture status not recorded. These receptors came from a human donor in good health.

This chain joins TRBV19 and TRBJ1-3, with D unresolved. CDR1 LNHDA and CDR2 SQIVND come from the germline V gene (reference sequence). The CDR3 extends over 11 amino acids. The V end was cut by 11 bases, the J end by 0 bases, with 5 bases between. This CDR3 is CASGSGNTIYF. The CDR3 nucleotides read TGTGCCTCGGGCTCTGGAAACACCATATATTTT.

J is TRBJ2-2 and V is TRBV18; no clear D. The V and J ends lost 6 bases and 0 bases respectively, with 11 bases between them. Looked up from germline, CDR1 is KGHSH and CDR2 is LQKENI. This CDR3 region has 15 residues. CDR3 in amino acids: CASSPKTANTGELFF. The CDR3, as DNA: TGTGCCAGCTCCCCAAAAACCGCGAACACCGGGGAGCTGTTTTTT.

The V gene is TRBV7-3, the J gene TRBJ1-1; D is uncertain. V was cut by 1 base and J by 3 bases, with 12 bases left in between. This CDR3 has 15 residues. Germline V CDR1 and CDR2: SGHTA, FQGTGA. Written as DNA, the CDR3 is TGTGCCAGCAGCTTAAACGCGGGTGGGTACACTGAAGCTTTCTTT. It is translated as CASSLNAGGYTEAFF.

The chain has TRBV11-2 and TRBJ1-1; 8 bases are shared with TRBD1. The CDR3 sequence is 15 residues long. V gave up 6 bases and J gave up 0 bases; unmatched junction bases: 6. The germline V gene has CDR1 SGHAT and CDR2 FQNNGV. The CDR3 spells CASRDIRGLNTEAFF. In DNA form, the CDR3 reads TGTGCCAGCAGAGACATCAGGGGGCTGAACACTGAAGCTTTCTTT.

The chain links TRBV5-4 to TRBJ1-2; D gene uncertain. Germline CDR1 reads SGHNT; CDR2 reads YYREEE (reference sequence). The ends were cut back, 0 bases at V and 2 bases at J, with 5 bases in the middle. The length of the CDR3 is 13 residues. CDR3 sequence: CASSLEQNYGYTF. The CDR3 coding sequence is TGTGCCAGCAGCTTGGAACAGAACTATGGCTACACCTTC.

This clone appeared a single time. CDR3 DNA sequence: TGTGCCAGCAGCTTCAGGGGGGGTTACAATGAGCAGTTCTTC. Translation: CASSFRGGYNEQFF. This rearrangement joins TRBV7-2 to TRBJ2-1, with D possibly called TRBD1 or TRBD2 (7 bases each). The germline V gene has CDR1 SGHTA and CDR2 FQGNSA. The CDR3 spans 14 residues. Trimming took 3 bases from V and 4 from J, leaving 10 bases between them.

The gene calls are TRBV5-4 and TRBJ1-1, with a weak D call TRBD1 (5 bases). This CDR3 has 15 residues. From germline, CDR1 is SGHNT and CDR2 YYREEE (reference sequence). The V end was cut by 4 bases, the J end by 5 bases, with 18 bases between. CDR3 in amino acids: CASSLVGRAGTEAFF. As DNA, the CDR3 is TGTGCCAGCAGCCTGGTAGGCAGGGCGGGGACTGAAGCTTTCTTT.

This clone was detected once. This rearrangement joins TRBV11-2 to TRBJ2-7; tentatively, D is TRBD1 or TRBD2 (5 bases each). Trimming stripped 0 bases from V and 4 bases from J, with 13 bases between. There are 15 residues in the CDR3. Looked up from germline, CDR1 is SGHAT and CDR2 is FQNNGV. The CDR3 spells CASSLDVGVPYEQYF. As DNA, the CDR3 is TGTGCCAGCAGCTTAGACGTGGGGGTACCGTACGAGCAGTACTTC.

The chain uses TRBV30 and TRBJ2-1; TRBD2 might be the D (5 bases). This CDR3 region has 12 residues. V lost 0 bases, J lost 9 bases, and 9 bases lay in between. The germline CDR1 and CDR2 sequences are GTSNPN and SVGIG (reference sequence). The CDR3 protein is CAWSVRGIEQFF. The CDR3, as DNA: TGTGCCTGGAGTGTACGAGGGATTGAGCAGTTCTTC.

This clone has only one observation. The chain is built from TRBV4-2 and TRBJ2-1; no definite D call. The CDR3 has 12 residues. The V and J ends lost 0 bases and 7 bases respectively, with 4 bases between them. The V gene's germline CDR1 is LGHNA and CDR2 YNFKEQ. The CDR3 spells CASSQDTNEQFF. The CDR3 bases are TGTGCCAGCAGCCAAGATACGAATGAGCAGTTCTTC.

J is TRBJ1-5 and V is TRBV6-5; D not certain. The germline V gene has CDR1 MNHEY and CDR2 SVGAGI. The CDR3 is 15 residues long. Trimming took off 0 bases at V and 0 bases at J, with 6 bases between the two ends. CDR3: CASSYSRNSNQPQHF. CDR3 nucleotides: TGTGCCAGCAGTTACTCCAGGAATAGCAATCAGCCCCAGCATTTT.

The chain recombines TRBV28 with TRBJ2-7; maybe TRBD1 (5 bases). The germline gives CDR1 MDHEN, CDR2 SYDVKM. The CDR3 spans 13 residues. The V end lost 6 bases, the J end lost 2 bases, and 11 bases lay between the germline ends. The CDR3 DNA is TGTGCCAGCAGCCTCCAGGGTACCTACGAGCAGTACTTC. Translation gives CASSLQGTYEQYF.

The chain has TRBV28 and TRBJ1-4; tentative D call: TRBD1 (5 bases). The CDR3 is 15 residues long. Trimming pared 2 bases from V and 0 bases from J, leaving 7 bases between. The germline V gene encodes CDR1 MDHEN and CDR2 SYDVKM. The CDR3 DNA reads as TGTGCCAGCAGTTTAAGGGGAGCAACTAATGAAAAACTGTTTTTT. Encoded protein: CASSLRGATNEKLFF.

The chain combines TRBV20-1 with TRBJ1-2; D remains unclear. V was pared by 6 bases and J by 2 bases, with 7 bases between. The CDR3 is 11 amino acids. CDR1 and CDR2 from the germline V gene are DFQATT and SNEGSKA (reference sequence). The chain's CDR3 is CSASRNYGYTF. DNA for the CDR3: TGCAGTGCCTCCCGGAACTATGGCTACACCTTC.

The V call is TRBV28, the J call TRBJ2-2; D remains ambiguous. Trimming removed 7 bases from V and 4 bases from J, with 10 bases in between. This CDR3 has 13 residues. Germline V gives CDR1 MDHEN, CDR2 SYDVKM. The CDR3: CASTSGFTGELFF. CDR3 in DNA: TGTGCCAGCACCTCCGGGTTCACCGGGGAGCTGTTTTTT.

This chain links TRBV29-1 with TRBJ2-3; TRBD1 is a possible D gene (6 bases). The CDR3 runs 15 residues. Germline V lookup: CDR1 SQVTM, CDR2 ANQGSEA. With 6 bases removed from V and 2 bases from J, the gap between germline ends came to 18 bases. The CDR3 reads CSVKSGDKLTDTQYF. CDR3 nucleotides: TGCAGCGTCAAATCCGGGGACAAGCTCACAGATACGCAGTATTTT.

The V gene is TRBV27, the J gene TRBJ1-1; D remains unclear. Germline V gene lookup returns CDR1 MNHEY and CDR2 SMNVEV (reference sequence). V dropped 8 bases and J dropped 0 bases, with 10 bases sitting between them. The CDR3 is made up of 13 amino acids. The CDR3 here is CASLSSMNTEAFF. CDR3 nucleotide sequence: TGTGCCAGCCTCAGTTCAATGAACACTGAAGCTTTCTTT.

The chain has TRBV27 and TRBJ1-2, with 9 bases that match TRBD1. The germline CDR1 and CDR2 sequences are MNHEY and SMNVEV (reference sequence). The CDR3 length is 14 residues. The trim removed 6 bases at V and 9 bases at J, leaving 11 bases unmatched. The CDR3: CASRGVGTGLSYTF. Here the CDR3 DNA reads TGTGCCAGCAGGGGAGTAGGGACAGGGTTGAGCTACACCTTC.

This chain connects TRBV6-1 to TRBJ2-1, with D possibly TRBD2 on 5 matching bases. Germline CDR1 reads MNHNS; CDR2 reads SASEGT. The CDR3 is 17 amino acids. Trimming took 3 bases from V and 4 from J, leaving 19 bases between them. This CDR3 is CASSEPPGGGSYNEQFF. The DNA for the CDR3 is TGTGCCAGCAGTGAGCCTCCAGGAGGAGGTTCTTACAATGAGCAGTTCTTC.

V and J are TRBV27 and TRBJ1-2, with 8 bases identical to TRBD1. The CDR3 extends over 16 amino acids. Per germline, CDR1 MNHEY and CDR2 SMNVEV (reference sequence). V was clipped by 6 bases and J by 4 bases; unmatched bases: 13. This chain's CDR3 is CASSSLTGDLLYGYTF. The CDR3 region has the DNA TGTGCCAGCAGCTCCTTGACAGGGGACCTCCTCTATGGCTACACCTTC.

The chain links TRBV6-5 to TRBJ1-4, with TRBD1 as a possible D gene (6 bases). Trimming removed 4 bases at V and 3 bases at J, with 12 bases between. The CDR3 covers 15 residues. Looked up from germline, CDR1 is MNHEY and CDR2 is SVGAGI. In DNA form, the CDR3 reads TGTGCCAGCAGTTTCGGCGGGGGCCCTAATGAAAAACTGTTTTTT. Translated, it gives CASSFGGGPNEKLFF.

This chain uses TRBV18 with TRBJ1-3; D gene ambiguous. CDR3 length equals 15 residues. V lost 3 bases to trimming and J lost 0 bases, with 9 bases between them. In germline, CDR1 is KGHSH, CDR2 LQKENI. In DNA, the CDR3 is TGTGCCAGCTCACCGTTGGCAGGCTCTGGAAACACCATATATTTT. Its protein is CASSPLAGSGNTIYF. The whole variable domain, remainder taken from reference TRBV18 and TRBJ1-3, is NAGVMQNPRHLVRRRGQEARLRCSPMKGHSHVYWYRQLPEEGLKFMVYLQKENIIDESGMPKERFSAEFPKEGPSILRIQQVVRGDSAAYFCASSPLAGSGNTIYFGEGSWLTVV.

The chain combines TRBV27 with TRBJ1-6; D unresolved. The germline CDR1 and CDR2 sequences are MNHEY and SMNVEV (reference sequence). CDR3 size: 16 residues. The V end lost 4 bases, the J end lost 7 bases, and 17 bases lay between the germline ends. The CDR3 region has the DNA TGTGCCAGCAGTTCCCCCCCAGCTGAGGCCAATTCACCCCTCCACTTT. Translated: CASSSPPAEANSPLHF.

This chain joins TRBV6-5 and TRBJ1-3, with TRBD1 matching over 7 bases. CDR1 is MNHEY and CDR2 is SVGAGI in the germline V gene. V shed 11 bases and J 2 bases; nucleotides not matched to a gene: 6. The CDR3 covers 13 residues. The CDR3 loop is CASEGATGNTIYF. CDR3 DNA sequence: TGTGCCTCCGAGGGGGCGACTGGAAACACCATATATTTT.

This clone was recorded only once. The chain uses TRBV7-2 and TRBJ2-1, with 10 positions matching TRBD2. Trimming removed 1 base from V and 6 bases from J; junction bases left unmatched: 3. The length of the CDR3 is 15 residues. Per germline, CDR1 SGHTA and CDR2 FQGNSA. This chain's CDR3 is CASSLELAGSNEQFF. The CDR3 DNA reads as TGTGCCAGCAGCTTAGAACTAGCGGGAAGCAATGAGCAGTTCTTC.